A single sample gave rise to the 22 T cell receptor beta chains below, sequenced in a study of T cell responses to AZD1222 COVID-19 vaccine. Measured with immunoSEQ multiplex PCR; TCRdb has only the in-frame clones, and not every one. This sample yields 100,000 to 140,000 clones, of which about 90% are seen a single time; approximately 4.3% belongs to the top ten. Specimen: peripheral blood, collected on day 0 of AZD1222 vaccination. The receptors were sampled from an adult in good health.

The chain links TRBV12-5 to TRBJ1-5; 7 bases map to TRBD1. The CDR3 extends over 15 amino acids. V shed 6 bases, J shed 4 bases, and the junction held 9 bases outside the gene matches. Germline V CDR1 and CDR2: LGHNT, FRNRAP. The CDR3: CASGPWDSKNQPQHF. DNA of the CDR3: TGTGCTAGTGGACCATGGGACAGCAAGAATCAGCCCCAGCATTTT.

This clone was found once. V and J are TRBV5-5 and TRBJ1-2; D may be TRBD1 (5 bases). The germline CDR1 and CDR2 sequences are SGHKS and YYEKEE (reference sequence). Trimming left V 2 bases short and J 6 bases short, with 20 bases between. The length of the CDR3 is 16 residues. CDR3 coding DNA: TGTGCCAGCAGCTTATCGGGACCGCCGACCGATCATGGCTACACCTTC. The encoded protein is CASSLSGPPTDHGYTF.

The rearrangement uses TRBV2 and TRBJ1-1; no firm D call. V was cut by 2 bases and J by 6 bases, with 22 bases left in between. CDR3 length: 17 residues. Germline lookup yields CDR1 SNHLY and CDR2 FYNNEI. The CDR3 loop reads CASSEPGDGVRIPEAFF. DNA for the CDR3: TGTGCCAGCAGTGAACCCGGGGATGGGGTAAGGATCCCTGAAGCTTTCTTT.

The chain joins TRBV4-3 to TRBJ2-2, with 9 bases lining up with TRBD2. The CDR3 covers 16 residues. V lost 0 bases, J lost 7 bases, and 6 bases stayed unmatched. The V gene's germline CDR1 is LGHNA and CDR2 YSLEER. This CDR3 is CASSQDRRGGNGELFF. The CDR3 DNA follows: TGCGCCAGCAGCCAAGATCGGCGGGGGGGTAACGGGGAGCTGTTTTTT.

J is TRBJ1-2 and V is TRBV19; 7 bases agree with TRBD1. V gave up 3 bases and J gave up 5 bases; unmatched junction bases: 3. This CDR3 has 13 amino acids. Germline V gene lookup returns CDR1 LNHDA and CDR2 SQIVND (reference sequence). The CDR3 DNA is TGTGCCAGTAGTATTACACAGGGGTATGGCTACACCTTC. The encoded protein is CASSITQGYGYTF.

The chain recombines TRBV4-1 with TRBJ1-3; D perhaps matches TRBD1 (6 bases). The germline gives CDR1 MGHRA, CDR2 YSYEKL. The CDR3 spans 15 residues. V was shortened by 0 bases and J by 7 bases, with 13 bases between the two germline ends. The CDR3 DNA sequence: TGCGCCAGCAGCCAAGACTGGGGGCCGGGGAACACCATATATTTT. Protein sequence: CASSQDWGPGNTIYF.

V usage is TRBV19 and J usage is TRBJ2-7; 8 nucleotides align to TRBD2. The CDR3 is 15 amino acids. After removal of 5 bases from V and 3 bases from J, the junction contained 9 bases not matched to a gene. Germline CDR1 is LNHDA and CDR2 is SQIVND (reference sequence). CDR3 loop: CASSARRGGNYEQYF. CDR3 nucleotide sequence: TGTGCCAGTAGTGCACGACGGGGGGGCAACTACGAGCAGTACTTC. Looking up the rest from reference TRBV19 and TRBJ2-7 gives the full variable domain: DGGITQSPKYLFRKEGQNVTLSCEQNLNHDAMYWYRQDPGQGLRLIYYSQIVNDFQKGDIAEGYSVSREKKESFPLTVTSAQKNPTAFYLCASSARRGGNYEQYFGPGTRLTVT.

V gene TRBV18 combines with J gene TRBJ1-2; a weak D match, TRBD1 (5 bases). V was trimmed by 2 bases and J by 8 bases, leaving 12 bases between them. The length of the CDR3 is 13 residues. Germline CDR1 reads KGHSH; CDR2 reads LQKENI. The CDR3 loop reads CASSPTQGEGYTF. The CDR3 DNA sequence: TGTGCCAGCTCACCAACTCAGGGAGAGGGCTACACCTTC.

The rearrangement joins TRBV7-2 to TRBJ2-3; TRBD2 might be the D (6 bases). The CDR3 runs to 13 residues. Germline assignment: CDR1 SGHTA and CDR2 FQGNSA. V lost 1 base and J 5 bases, leaving 7 bases between the germline ends. The CDR3 DNA is TGTGCCAGCAGCTTAGATAGCGGAGATACGCAGTATTTT. Translated: CASSLDSGDTQYF.

The chain joins TRBV14 to TRBJ2-1; either TRBD1 or TRBD2 may supply D (6 bases each). Germline assignment: CDR1 SGHDN and CDR2 FVKESK. The length of the CDR3 is 16 residues. Trimming stripped 2 bases from V and 0 bases from J, with 11 bases between. CDR3 residues: CASSQIGGSSYNEQFF. Here the CDR3 DNA reads TGTGCCAGCAGCCAAATAGGGGGGAGCTCCTACAATGAGCAGTTCTTC.

V usage is TRBV4-3 and J usage is TRBJ1-5; weak D call: TRBD1 (5 bases). V gave up 0 bases and J gave up 2 bases, with 14 bases separating them. CDR3 length equals 17 residues. Germline values: CDR1 LGHNA, CDR2 YSLEER. CDR3 protein: CASSQEGVGRGNQPQHF. The CDR3 bases are TGCGCCAGCAGCCAAGAGGGAGTGGGCAGGGGCAATCAGCCCCAGCATTTT.

This chain links TRBV6-2 or TRBV6-3 with TRBJ1-5, with D tentatively TRBD1 (5 bases). Germline values: CDR1 MNHEY, CDR2 SVGEGT. CDR3 size: 17 residues. Trimming shortened V by 2 bases and J by 1 base, and 15 bases separated the two germline ends. The CDR3: CASSYGASWASNQPQHF. In DNA, the CDR3 is TGTGCCAGCAGTTACGGGGCCAGTTGGGCGAGCAATCAGCCCCAGCATTTT.

V usage is TRBV30 and J usage is TRBJ1-2; the D gene is possibly TRBD1 (6 bases). V lost 4 bases and J 4 bases, leaving 13 bases between the germline ends. The CDR3 is made up of 13 amino acids. Germline assignment: CDR1 GTSNPN and CDR2 SVGIG (reference sequence). The CDR3 protein is CAWTSDRSYGYTF. CDR3 nucleotide sequence: TGTGCCTGGACTTCGGACAGATCCTATGGCTACACCTTC. Using reference TRBV30 and TRBJ1-2 for the parts outside the CDR3, the full variable domain is SQTIHQWPATLVQPVGSPLSLECTVEGTSNPNLYWYRQAAGRGLQLLFYSVGIGQISSEVPQNLSASRPQDRQFILSSKKLLLSDSGFYLCAWTSDRSYGYTFGSGTRLTVV.

The chain links TRBV7-8 to TRBJ2-2; perhaps TRBD1 as D (7 bases). Germline loops: CDR1 SGHVS, CDR2 FQNEAQ. This CDR3 has 16 residues. Between the trimmed V and J ends, which lost 3 bases and 3 bases, there was a span of 14 bases. DNA of the CDR3: TGTGCCAGCAGCTTTCCTTCAGGGGGGTACACCGGGGAGCTGTTTTTT. Amino acids: CASSFPSGGYTGELFF.

The gene calls are TRBV10-2 and TRBJ1-5; 9 positions match TRBD1. CDR1 and CDR2 from the germline V gene are WSHSY and SAAADI. Trimming at V came to 6 bases and at J to 1 base, leaving 1 base not matched to a gene. The CDR3 consists of 14 residues. The chain's CDR3 is CASRGQGSNQPQHF. CDR3 nucleotides: TGCGCCAGCAGGGGACAGGGCAGCAATCAGCCCCAGCATTTT.

V gene TRBV19 combines with J gene TRBJ2-7; D is perhaps TRBD1 (5 bases). CDR1 LNHDA and CDR2 SQIVND come from the germline V gene (reference sequence). Trimming stripped 5 bases from V and 4 bases from J, with 18 bases between. CDR3 length: 15 residues. Here the CDR3 reads CASSSFTGASYEQYF. As DNA, the CDR3 is TGTGCCAGTAGTTCCTTCACAGGTGCTTCTTACGAGCAGTACTTC.

The J gene is TRBJ2-6, the V gene TRBV19; no reliable D call. Germline V lookup: CDR1 LNHDA, CDR2 SQIVND (reference sequence). The CDR3 has 15 residues. V shed 3 bases and J shed 6 bases, with 12 bases lying between them. The CDR3 nucleotides read TGTGCCAGTAGTATCTCCTCCTTCGAGGCCAACGTCCTGACTTTC. Protein: CASSISSFEANVLTF.

This chain uses TRBV5-4 with TRBJ1-1, with a tentative D call TRBD1 (6 bases). V was trimmed by 1 base and J by 6 bases, leaving 13 bases between them. The CDR3 runs 14 residues. In germline, CDR1 is SGHNT, CDR2 YYREEE (reference sequence). CDR3 nucleotide sequence: TGTGCCAGCAGCTTGACAGGGAGGTTCGCTGAAGCTTTCTTT. It translates to CASSLTGRFAEAFF.

The CDR3 DNA reads as TGTGCCAGCAGCGTAGAAGGGGGTAGCTCCTACAATGAGCAGTTCTTC. Translated, it gives CASSVEGGSSYNEQFF. The chain is built from TRBV9 and TRBJ2-1, with a tentative D call TRBD1 (6 bases). V dropped 0 bases and J dropped 0 bases, with 10 bases sitting between them. The CDR3 is 16 residues long. Germline CDR1 SGDLS, CDR2 YYNGEE.

The chain joins TRBV27 to TRBJ1-2; D is perhaps TRBD1 (6 bases). The germline gives CDR1 MNHEY, CDR2 SMNVEV (reference sequence). The CDR3 spans 16 residues. V was shortened by 1 base and J by 5 bases, with 17 bases between the two germline ends. The CDR3 here is CASSLFGGGAQYGYTF. Written as DNA, the CDR3 is TGTGCCAGCAGTTTATTTGGGGGGGGCGCACAATATGGCTACACCTTC.

This sequence joins TRBV10-1 and TRBJ1-5, with TRBD1 identical over 9 bases. Germline V gene sequence: CDR1 WNHNN, CDR2 SYGVQD (reference sequence). After removal of 6 bases from V and 5 bases from J, the junction contained 8 bases not matched to a gene. There are 15 residues in the CDR3. In DNA, the CDR3 is TGCGCCAGCAGCCCGGGACAGGGAGGTCATCAGCCCCAGCATTTT. It translates to CASSPGQGGHQPQHF.

V usage is TRBV15 and J usage is TRBJ1-6; D gene unclear. The CDR3 consists of 16 residues. V shed 0 bases and J shed 5 bases, with 11 bases lying between them. CDR1 is LNHNV, CDR2 YYDKDF, per germline (reference sequence). CDR3 nucleotides: TGTGCCACCAGCAGAGAACGGCGGCAGAATAATTCACCCCTCCACTTT. Its translation: CATSRERRQNNSPLHF.